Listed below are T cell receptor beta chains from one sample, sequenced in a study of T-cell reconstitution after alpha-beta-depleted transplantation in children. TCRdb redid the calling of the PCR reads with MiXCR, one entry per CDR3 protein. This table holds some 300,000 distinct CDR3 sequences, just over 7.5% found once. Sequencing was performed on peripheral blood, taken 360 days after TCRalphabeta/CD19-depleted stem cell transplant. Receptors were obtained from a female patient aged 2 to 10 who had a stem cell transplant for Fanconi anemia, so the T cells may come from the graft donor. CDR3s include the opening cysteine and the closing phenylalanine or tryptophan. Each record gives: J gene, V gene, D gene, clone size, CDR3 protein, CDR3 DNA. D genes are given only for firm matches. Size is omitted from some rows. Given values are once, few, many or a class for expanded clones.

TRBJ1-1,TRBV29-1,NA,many,CSGGLYSPDTEAFF,TGCAGCGGTGGGTTATACAGTCCGGACACTGAAGCTTTCTTT
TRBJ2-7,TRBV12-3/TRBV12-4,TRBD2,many,CASSLWIFTSGGFSSYEQYF,TGTGCCAGCAGTTTATGGATCTTCACTAGCGGGGGCTTCTCCTCCTACGAGCAGTACTTC
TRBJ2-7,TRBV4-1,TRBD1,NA,CASSRTFSAGTGAFYEQYF,TGCGCCAGCAGTCGAACATTTAGCGCCGGGACAGGGGCCTTTTACGAGCAGTACTTC
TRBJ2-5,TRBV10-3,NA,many,CAISRGGRAQETQYF,TGTGCCATCTCTCGTGGGGGCAGGGCACAAGAGACCCAGTACTTC
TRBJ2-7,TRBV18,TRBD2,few,CASSLRDGRPGGYF,TGTGCCAGCTCTCTCCGGGACGGGAGGCCCGGAGGGTACTTC
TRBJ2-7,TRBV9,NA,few,CASSLGLSLLYEQYF,TGTGCCAGCAGCTTGGGACTCTCCCTTCTCTACGAGCAGTACTTC
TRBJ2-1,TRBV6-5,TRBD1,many,CASGRGLGSSYNEQFF,TGTGCCAGTGGCAGGGGGCTTGGAAGCTCCTACAATGAGCAGTTCTTC
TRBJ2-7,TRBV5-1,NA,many,CASSLDLGGSSYEQYF,TGCGCCAGCAGCTTGGATCTCGGGGGAAGCTCCTACGAGCAGTACTTC
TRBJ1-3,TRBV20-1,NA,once,CSASSGGPGRRRFNF,TGCAGTGCTAGCAGCGGGGGTCCGGGACGCCGAAGATTCAATTTT
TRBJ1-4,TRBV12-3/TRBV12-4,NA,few,CASSFTLPRTGGQMTNEKLFF,TGTGCCAGCAGTTTTACCCTCCCCCGGACCGGGGGGCAAATGACTAATGAAAAACTGTTTTTT
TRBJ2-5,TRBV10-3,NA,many,CAISENVPQETQYF,TGTGCCATCAGTGAAAACGTACCCCAAGAGACCCAGTACTTC
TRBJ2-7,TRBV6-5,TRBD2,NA,CASSYGLAGGFHSYEQYF,TGTGCCAGCAGTTACGGACTAGCGGGGGGGTTCCACTCCTACGAGCAGTACTTC
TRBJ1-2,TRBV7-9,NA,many,CASSLKAPVVGEGYTF,TGTGCCAGCAGCTTAAAAGCCCCTGTTGTGGGAGAAGGCTACACCTTC
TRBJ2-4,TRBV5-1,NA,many,CASSLSPPGNIQYF,TGCGCCAGCAGCTTATCCCCTCCGGGAAACATTCAGTACTTC
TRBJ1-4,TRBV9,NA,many,CASSALGVQGVGEKLFF,TGTGCCAGCAGCGCCCTAGGAGTACAGGGAGTCGGTGAAAAACTGTTTTTT
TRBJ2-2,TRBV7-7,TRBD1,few,CASSLAPGQGNLDTGELFF,TGTGCCAGCAGCCTAGCGCCGGGACAGGGGAATCTTGACACCGGGGAGCTGTTTTTT